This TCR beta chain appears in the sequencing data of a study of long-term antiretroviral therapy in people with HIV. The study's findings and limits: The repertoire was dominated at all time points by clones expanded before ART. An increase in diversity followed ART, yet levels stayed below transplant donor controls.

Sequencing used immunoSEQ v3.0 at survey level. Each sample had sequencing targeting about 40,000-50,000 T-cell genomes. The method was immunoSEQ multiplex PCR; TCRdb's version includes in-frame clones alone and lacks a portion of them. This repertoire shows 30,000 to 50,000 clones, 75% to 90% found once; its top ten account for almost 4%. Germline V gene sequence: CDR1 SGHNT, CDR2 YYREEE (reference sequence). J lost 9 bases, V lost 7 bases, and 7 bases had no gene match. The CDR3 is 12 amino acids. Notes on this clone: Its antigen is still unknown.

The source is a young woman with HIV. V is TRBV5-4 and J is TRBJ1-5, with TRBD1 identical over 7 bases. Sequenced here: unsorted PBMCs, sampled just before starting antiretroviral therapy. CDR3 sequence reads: CASSQGGGPQHF. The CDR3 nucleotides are TGTGCCAGCTCGCAGGGGGGAGGGCCCCAGCATTTT.